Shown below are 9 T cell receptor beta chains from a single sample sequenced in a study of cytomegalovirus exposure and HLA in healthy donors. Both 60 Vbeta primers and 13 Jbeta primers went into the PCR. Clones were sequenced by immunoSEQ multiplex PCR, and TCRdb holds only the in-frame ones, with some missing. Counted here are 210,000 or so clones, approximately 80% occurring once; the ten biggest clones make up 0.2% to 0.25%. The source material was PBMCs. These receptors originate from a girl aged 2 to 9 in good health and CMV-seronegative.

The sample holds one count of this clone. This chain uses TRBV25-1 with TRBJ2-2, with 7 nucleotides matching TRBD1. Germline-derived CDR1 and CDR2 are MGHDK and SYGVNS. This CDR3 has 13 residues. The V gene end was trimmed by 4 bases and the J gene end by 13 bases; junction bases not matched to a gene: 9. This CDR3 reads CASSVDRAQGLFF. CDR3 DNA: TGTGCCAGCAGTGTTGACAGGGCCCAGGGGCTGTTTTTT.

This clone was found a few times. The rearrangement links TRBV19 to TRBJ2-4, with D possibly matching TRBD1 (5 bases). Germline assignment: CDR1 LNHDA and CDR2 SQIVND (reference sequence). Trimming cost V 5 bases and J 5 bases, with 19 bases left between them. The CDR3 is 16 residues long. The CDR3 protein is CASSDYIDSVENIQYF. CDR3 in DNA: TGTGCCAGTAGTGATTACATCGACAGCGTTGAAAACATTCAGTACTTC.

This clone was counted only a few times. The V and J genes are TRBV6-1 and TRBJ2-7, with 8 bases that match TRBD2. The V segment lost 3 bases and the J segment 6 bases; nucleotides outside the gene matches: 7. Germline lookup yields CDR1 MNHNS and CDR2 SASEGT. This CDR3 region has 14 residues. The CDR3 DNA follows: TGTGCCAGCAGTGATCTAGCGGGCTTGGGCGAGCAGTACTTC. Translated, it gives CASSDLAGLGEQYF.

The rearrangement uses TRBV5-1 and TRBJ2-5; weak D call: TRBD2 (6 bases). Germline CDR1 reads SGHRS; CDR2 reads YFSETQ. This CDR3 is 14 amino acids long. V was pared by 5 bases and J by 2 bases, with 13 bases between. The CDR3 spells CASRSGRPQETQYF. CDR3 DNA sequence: TGCGCCAGCAGATCGGGGAGGCCGCAAGAGACCCAGTACTTC. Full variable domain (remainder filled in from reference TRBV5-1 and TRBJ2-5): KAGVTQTPRYLIKTRGQQVTLSCSPISGHRSVSWYQQTPGQGLQFLFEYFSETQRNKGNFPGRFSGRQFSNSRSEMNVSTLELGDSALYLCASRSGRPQETQYFGPGTRLLVL.

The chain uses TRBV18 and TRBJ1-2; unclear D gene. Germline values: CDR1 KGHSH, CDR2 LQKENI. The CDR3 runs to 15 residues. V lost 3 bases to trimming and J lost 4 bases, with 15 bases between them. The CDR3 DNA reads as TGTGCCAGCTCACCGGAGGCAAAAAGCTTCTATGGCTACACCTTC. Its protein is CASSPEAKSFYGYTF.

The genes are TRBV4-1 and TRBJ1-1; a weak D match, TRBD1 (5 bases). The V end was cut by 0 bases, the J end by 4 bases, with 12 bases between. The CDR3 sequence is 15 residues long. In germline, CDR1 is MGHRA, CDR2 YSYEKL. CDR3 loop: CASSQESRERTEAFF. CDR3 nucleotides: TGCGCCAGCAGCCAAGAGAGCAGGGAACGCACTGAAGCTTTCTTT.

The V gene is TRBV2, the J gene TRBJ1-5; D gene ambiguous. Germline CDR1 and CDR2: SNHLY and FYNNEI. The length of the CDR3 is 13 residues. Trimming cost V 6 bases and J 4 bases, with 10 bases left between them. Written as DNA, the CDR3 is TGTGCCAGCAGCCCGGGGTTGAATCAGCCCCAGCATTTT. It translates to CASSPGLNQPQHF.

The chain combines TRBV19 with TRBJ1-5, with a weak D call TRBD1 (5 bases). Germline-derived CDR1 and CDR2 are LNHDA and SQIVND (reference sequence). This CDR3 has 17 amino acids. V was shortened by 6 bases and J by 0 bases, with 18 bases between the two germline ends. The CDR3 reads CASSHLPGRDSNQPQHF. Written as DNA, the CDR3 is TGTGCCAGTAGCCACCTACCGGGCAGGGATAGCAATCAGCCCCAGCATTTT.

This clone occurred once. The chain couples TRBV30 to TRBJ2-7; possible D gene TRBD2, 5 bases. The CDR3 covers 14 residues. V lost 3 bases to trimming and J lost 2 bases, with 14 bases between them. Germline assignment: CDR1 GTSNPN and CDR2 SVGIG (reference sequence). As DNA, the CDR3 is TGTGCCTGGAGGGGAGCAGGCCCAACCTACGAGCAGTACTTC. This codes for CAWRGAGPTYEQYF.